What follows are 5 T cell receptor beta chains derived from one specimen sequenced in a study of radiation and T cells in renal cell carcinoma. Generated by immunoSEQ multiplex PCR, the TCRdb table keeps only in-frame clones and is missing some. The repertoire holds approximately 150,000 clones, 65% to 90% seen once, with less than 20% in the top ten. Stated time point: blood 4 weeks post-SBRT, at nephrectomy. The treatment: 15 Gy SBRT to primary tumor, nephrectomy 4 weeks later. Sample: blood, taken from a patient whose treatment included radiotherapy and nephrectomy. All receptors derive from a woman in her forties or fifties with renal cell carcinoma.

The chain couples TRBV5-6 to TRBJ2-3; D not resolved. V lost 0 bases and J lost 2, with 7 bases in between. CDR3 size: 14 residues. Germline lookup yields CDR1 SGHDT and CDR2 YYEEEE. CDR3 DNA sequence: TGTGCCAGCAGCTTGGGGCAGTACACAGATACGCAGTATTTT. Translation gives CASSLGQYTDTQYF.

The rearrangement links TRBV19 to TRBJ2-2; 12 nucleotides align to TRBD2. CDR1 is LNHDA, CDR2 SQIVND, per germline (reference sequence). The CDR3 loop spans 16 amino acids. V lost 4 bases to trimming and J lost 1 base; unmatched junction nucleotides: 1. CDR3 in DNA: TGTGCCAGTAGTAGGGGACTAGCGGGGAACACCGGGGAGCTGTTTTTT. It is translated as CASSRGLAGNTGELFF.

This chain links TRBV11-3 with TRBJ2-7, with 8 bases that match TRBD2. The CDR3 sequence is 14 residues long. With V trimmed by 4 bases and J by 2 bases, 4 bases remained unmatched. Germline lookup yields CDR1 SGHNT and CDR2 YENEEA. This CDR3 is CASSSGTSAYEQYF. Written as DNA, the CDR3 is TGTGCCAGCAGCTCCGGGACTAGTGCCTACGAGCAGTACTTC.

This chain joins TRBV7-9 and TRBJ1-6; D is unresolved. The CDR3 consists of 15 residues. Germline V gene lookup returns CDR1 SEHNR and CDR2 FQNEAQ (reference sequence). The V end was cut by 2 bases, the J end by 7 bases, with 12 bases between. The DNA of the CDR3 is TGTGCCAGCAGCTTACTTGGACGGAGAAATTCACCCCTCCACTTT. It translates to CASSLLGRRNSPLHF.

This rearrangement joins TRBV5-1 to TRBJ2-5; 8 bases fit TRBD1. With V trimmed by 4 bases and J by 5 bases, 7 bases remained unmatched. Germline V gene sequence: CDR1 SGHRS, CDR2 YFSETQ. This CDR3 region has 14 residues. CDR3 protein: CASSPQGARETQYF. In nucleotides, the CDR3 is TGCGCCAGCAGCCCTCAGGGGGCCCGGGAGACCCAGTACTTC.